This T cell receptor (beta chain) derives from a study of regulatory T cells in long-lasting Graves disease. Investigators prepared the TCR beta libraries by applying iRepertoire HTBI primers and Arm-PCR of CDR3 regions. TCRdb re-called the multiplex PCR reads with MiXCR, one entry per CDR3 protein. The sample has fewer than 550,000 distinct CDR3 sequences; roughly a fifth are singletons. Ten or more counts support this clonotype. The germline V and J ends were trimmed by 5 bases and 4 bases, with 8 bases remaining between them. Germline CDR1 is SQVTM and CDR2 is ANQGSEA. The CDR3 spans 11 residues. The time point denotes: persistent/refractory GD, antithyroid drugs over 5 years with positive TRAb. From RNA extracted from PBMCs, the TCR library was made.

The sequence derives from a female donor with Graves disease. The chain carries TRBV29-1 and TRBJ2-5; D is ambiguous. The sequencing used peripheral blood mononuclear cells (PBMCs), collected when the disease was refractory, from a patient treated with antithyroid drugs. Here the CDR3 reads CSVLARETQYF. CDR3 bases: TGCAGCGTTTTGGCGCGAGAGACCCAGTACTTC.